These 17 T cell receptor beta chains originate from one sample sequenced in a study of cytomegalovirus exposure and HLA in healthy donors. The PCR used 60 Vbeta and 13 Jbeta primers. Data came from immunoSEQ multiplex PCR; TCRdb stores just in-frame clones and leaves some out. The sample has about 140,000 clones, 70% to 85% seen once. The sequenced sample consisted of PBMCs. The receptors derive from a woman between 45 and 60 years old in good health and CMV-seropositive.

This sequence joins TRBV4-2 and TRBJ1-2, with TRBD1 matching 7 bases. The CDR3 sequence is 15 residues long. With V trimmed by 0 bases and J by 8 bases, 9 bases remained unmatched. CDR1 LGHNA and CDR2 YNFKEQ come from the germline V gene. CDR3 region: CASSQEFTGAEGYTF. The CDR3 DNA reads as TGTGCCAGCAGCCAAGAATTTACAGGGGCGGAAGGCTACACCTTC.

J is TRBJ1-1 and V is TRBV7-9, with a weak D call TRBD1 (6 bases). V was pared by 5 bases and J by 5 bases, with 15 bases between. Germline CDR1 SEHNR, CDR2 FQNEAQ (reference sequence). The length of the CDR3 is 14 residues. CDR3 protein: CASSPGGRMTEAFF. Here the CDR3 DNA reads TGTGCCAGCAGCCCCGGGGGGCGGATGACTGAAGCTTTCTTT.

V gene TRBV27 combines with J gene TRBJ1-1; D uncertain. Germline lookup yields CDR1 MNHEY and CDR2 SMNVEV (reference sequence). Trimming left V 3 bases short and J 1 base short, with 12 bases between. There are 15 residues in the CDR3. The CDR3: CASSFGSRWNTEAFF. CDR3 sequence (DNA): TGTGCCAGCAGTTTCGGGTCAAGGTGGAACACTGAAGCTTTCTTT.

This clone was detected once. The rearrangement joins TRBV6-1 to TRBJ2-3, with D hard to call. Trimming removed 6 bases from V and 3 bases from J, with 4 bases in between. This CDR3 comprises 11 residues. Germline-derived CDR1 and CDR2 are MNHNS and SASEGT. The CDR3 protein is CASSPTDTQYF. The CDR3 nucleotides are TGTGCCAGCAGCCCGACAGATACGCAGTATTTT.

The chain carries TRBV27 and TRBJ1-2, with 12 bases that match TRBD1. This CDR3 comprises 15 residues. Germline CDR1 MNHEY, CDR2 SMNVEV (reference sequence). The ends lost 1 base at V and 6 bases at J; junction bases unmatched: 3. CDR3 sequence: CASSLLGQGAHGYTF. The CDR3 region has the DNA TGTGCCAGCAGTTTATTGGGACAGGGGGCCCATGGCTACACCTTC.

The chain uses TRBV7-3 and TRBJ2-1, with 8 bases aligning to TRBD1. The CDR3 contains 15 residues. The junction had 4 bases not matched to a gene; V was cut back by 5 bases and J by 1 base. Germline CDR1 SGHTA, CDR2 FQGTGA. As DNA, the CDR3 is TGTGCCAGCAGCCCGACAGGGGATTCCTACAATGAGCAGTTCTTC. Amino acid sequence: CASSPTGDSYNEQFF. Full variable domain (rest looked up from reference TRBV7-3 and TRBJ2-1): GAGVSQTPSNKVTEKGKYVELRCDPISGHTALYWYRQSLGQGPEFLIYFQGTGAADDSGLPNDRFFAVRPEGSVSTLKIQRTERGDSAVYLCASSPTGDSYNEQFFGPGTRLTVL.

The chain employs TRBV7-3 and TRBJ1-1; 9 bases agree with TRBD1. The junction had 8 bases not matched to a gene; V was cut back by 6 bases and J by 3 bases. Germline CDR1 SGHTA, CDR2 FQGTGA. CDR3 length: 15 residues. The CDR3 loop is CASRRTGAEDTEAFF. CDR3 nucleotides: TGTGCCAGCAGACGGACAGGGGCTGAAGACACTGAAGCTTTCTTT.

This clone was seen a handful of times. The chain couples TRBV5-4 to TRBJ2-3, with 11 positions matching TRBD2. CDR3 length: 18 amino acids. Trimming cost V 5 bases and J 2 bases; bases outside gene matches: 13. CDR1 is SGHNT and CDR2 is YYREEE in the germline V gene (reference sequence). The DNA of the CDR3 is TGTGCCAGCAGTCAGGAGGCTAGCGGGGGGTCTAACACAGATACGCAGTATTTT. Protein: CASSQEASGGSNTDTQYF.

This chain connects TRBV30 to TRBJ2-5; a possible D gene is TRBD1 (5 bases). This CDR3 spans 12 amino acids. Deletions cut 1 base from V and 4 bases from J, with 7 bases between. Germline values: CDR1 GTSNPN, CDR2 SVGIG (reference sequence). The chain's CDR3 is CAWSAGRETQYF. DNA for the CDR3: TGTGCCTGGAGTGCAGGGCGAGAGACCCAGTACTTC.

The CDR3 sequence: CASTSATNTIYF. The CDR3 DNA reads TGTGCCAGCACCAGTGCAACAAACACCATATATTTT. This chain links TRBV25-1 with TRBJ1-3; D gene unclear. Per germline, CDR1 MGHDK and CDR2 SYGVNS. The length of the CDR3 is 12 residues. V gave up 7 bases and J gave up 6 bases, with 10 bases separating them. The whole variable domain, remainder taken from reference TRBV25-1 and TRBJ1-3, is EADIYQTPRYLVIGTGKKITLECSQTMGHDKMYWYQQDPGMELHLIHYSYGVNSTEKGDLSSESTVSRIRTEHFPLTLESARPSHTSQYLCASTSATNTIYFGEGSWLTVV.

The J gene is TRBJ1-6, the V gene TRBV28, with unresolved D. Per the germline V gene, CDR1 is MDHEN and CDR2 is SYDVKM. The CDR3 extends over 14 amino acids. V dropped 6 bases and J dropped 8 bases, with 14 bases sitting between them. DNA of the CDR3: TGTGCCAGCAGGGTAGCCGATACCTATTCACCCCTCCACTTT. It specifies CASRVADTYSPLHF. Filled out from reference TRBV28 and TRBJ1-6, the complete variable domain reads DVKVTQSSRYLVKRTGEKVFLECVQDMDHENMFWYRQDPGLGLRLIYFSYDVKMKEKGDIPEGYSVSREKKERFSLILESASTNQTSMYLCASRVADTYSPLHFGNGTRLTVT.

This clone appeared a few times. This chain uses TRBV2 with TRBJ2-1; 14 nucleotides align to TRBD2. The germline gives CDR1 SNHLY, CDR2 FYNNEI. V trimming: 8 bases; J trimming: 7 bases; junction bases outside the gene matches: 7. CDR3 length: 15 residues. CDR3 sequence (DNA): TGTGCCAGCCGGAAGGGACTAGCGGGGGAGAATGAGCAGTTCTTC. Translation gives CASRKGLAGENEQFF.

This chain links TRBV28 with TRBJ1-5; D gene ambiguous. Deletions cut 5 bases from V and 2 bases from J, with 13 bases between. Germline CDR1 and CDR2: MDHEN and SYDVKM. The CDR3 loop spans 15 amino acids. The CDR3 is CASSMGGRGNQPQHF. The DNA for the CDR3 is TGTGCCAGCAGTATGGGCGGGCGCGGCAATCAGCCCCAGCATTTT.

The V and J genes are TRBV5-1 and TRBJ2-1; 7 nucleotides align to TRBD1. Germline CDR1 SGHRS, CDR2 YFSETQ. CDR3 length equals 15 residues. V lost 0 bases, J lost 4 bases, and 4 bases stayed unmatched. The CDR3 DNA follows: TGCGCCAGCAGCTTGGGACAGGGAGTTTACAATGAGCAGTTCTTC. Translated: CASSLGQGVYNEQFF.

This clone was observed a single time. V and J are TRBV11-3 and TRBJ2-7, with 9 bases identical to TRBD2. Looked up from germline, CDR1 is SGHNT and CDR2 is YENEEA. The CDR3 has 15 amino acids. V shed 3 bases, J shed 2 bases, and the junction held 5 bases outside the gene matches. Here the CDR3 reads CASSFSGGETYEQYF. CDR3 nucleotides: TGTGCCAGCAGCTTTAGCGGGGGAGAGACCTACGAGCAGTACTTC.

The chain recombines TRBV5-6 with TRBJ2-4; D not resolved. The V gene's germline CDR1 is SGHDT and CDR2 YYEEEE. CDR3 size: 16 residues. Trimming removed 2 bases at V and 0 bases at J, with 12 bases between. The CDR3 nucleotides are TGTGCCAGCAGCTTTGGCGGCCTGTTAGCCAAAAACATTCAGTACTTC. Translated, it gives CASSFGGLLAKNIQYF.

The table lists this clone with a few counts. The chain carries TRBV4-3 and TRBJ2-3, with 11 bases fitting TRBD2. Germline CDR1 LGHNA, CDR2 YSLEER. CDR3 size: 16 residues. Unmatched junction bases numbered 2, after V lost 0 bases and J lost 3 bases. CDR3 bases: TGCGCCAGCAGCCAAGATCCTAGCGGGGGGACAGATACGCAGTATTTT. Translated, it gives CASSQDPSGGTDTQYF.